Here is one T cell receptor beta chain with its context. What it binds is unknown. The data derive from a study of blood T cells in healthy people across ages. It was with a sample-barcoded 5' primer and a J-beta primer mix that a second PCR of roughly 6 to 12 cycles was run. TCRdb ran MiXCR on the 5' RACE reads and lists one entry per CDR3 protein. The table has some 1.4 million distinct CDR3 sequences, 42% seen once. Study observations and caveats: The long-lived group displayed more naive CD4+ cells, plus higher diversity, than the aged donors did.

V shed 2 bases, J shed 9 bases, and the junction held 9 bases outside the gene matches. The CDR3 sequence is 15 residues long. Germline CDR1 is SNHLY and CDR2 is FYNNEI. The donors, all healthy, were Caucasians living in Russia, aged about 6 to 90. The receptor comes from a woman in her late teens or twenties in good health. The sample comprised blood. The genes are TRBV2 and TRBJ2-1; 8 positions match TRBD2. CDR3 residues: CASSELGGGRGEQFF. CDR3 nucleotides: TGTGCCAGCAGTGAACTTGGCGGGGGGCGGGGTGAGCAGTTCTTC. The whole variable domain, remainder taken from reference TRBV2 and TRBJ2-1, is EPEVTQTPSHQVTQMGQEVILRCVPISNHLYFYWYRQILGQKVEFLVSFYNNEISEKSEIFDDQFSVERPDGSNFTLKIRSTKLEDSAMYFCASSELGGGRGEQFFGPGTRLTVL.